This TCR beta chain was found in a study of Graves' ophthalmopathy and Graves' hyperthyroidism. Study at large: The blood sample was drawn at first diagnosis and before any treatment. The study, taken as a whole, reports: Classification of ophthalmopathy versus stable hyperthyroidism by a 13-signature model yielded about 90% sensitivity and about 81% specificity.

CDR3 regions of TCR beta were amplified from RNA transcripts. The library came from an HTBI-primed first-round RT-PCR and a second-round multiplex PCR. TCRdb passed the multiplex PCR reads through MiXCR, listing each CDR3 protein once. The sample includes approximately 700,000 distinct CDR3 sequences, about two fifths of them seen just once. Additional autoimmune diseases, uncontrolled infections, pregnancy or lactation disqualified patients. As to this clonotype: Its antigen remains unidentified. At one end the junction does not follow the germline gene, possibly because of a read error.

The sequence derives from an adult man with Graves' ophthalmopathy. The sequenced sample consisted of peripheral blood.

The CDR3 here is CASSSPSNSNQPQHF. The CDR3 DNA follows: TGTGCCAGCAGTTCCCCCAGTAATAGCAATCAGCCCCAGCATTTT. The V gene is TRBV10-3, the J gene TRBJ1-5; D not certain. The CDR3 sequence is 15 residues long. CDR1 and CDR2 (germline): ENHRY, SYGVKD.